This T cell receptor beta chain was obtained from a study of T cell responses to AZD1222 COVID-19 vaccine (dated by TCRdb to the early 2020s). Concerning the study at large: AZD1222 recipients given second doses at about 4 weeks or at about 12 weeks were pooled, since spike-specific TCR depth and breadth were not found to differ between the two schedules. TCR sequencing covered roughly 230 trial participants: roughly 200 given two doses of AZD1222 and around 25 given two doses of MenACWY control vaccine. Enrollment into the trials was organized by age into subgroups of 18-55, 56-69 and 70-plus years, and those subgroups contained about 160, 30 and 59 TCR-sequenced participants, respectively.

The CDR3 regions of human TCRbeta chains were analyzed by immunosequencing. Concerning the study's data processing: TCRs in the repertoires were matched against a reference library of SARS-CoV-2-specific TCRs that had been generated with the MIRA antigen-specificity platform. Breadth meant the fraction of unique TCRs that were SARS-CoV-2-associated, whereas depth meant the fraction of total T cells that were SARS-CoV-2-associated. Using the MIRA data, each spike-specific TCR was assigned both to the spike region to which the TCR was reactive and to a CD4 or CD8 class. Log10-transformed breadth and depth values were compared by one-way ANOVA with Sidak's multiple comparisons tests. In its TCRdb copy, this immuneACCESS table keeps in-frame sequences only and misses some clones. Where compared with another copy, unresolved V genes explain less than half of these, and the others have no known cause. The DNA was the basis for D and trimming; V, J and clone size are from that table. Counted in this sample were some 140,000 clones; approximately 92% of them appeared once. Roughly 3.1% of the sample goes to the ten largest clones.

Of note for this clone: Which antigen it targets is not known. No per-base quality is available; no much larger clone lies one base away.

Study-level results and caveats: The vaccine-associated CD4 TCRs covered the entire spike protein, and the dominant responses fell in regions 160-218 and 743-854. Because no samples from the day 14 peak response were available, repertoires could be characterized only after the peak T cell response. After two AZD1222 doses, spike-specific TCR breadth and depth were significantly higher than at day 0 and than in MenACWY recipients. Conclusions about previously exposed vaccinees were limited because only a handful of AZD1222 recipients were SARS-CoV-2 seropositive at baseline. In the small 56-69-year group, the increase in depth fell short of significance, most likely because of low power. Participants were mostly white British, with more females than males. The authors suggested clonal diversity may have been underestimated. Reportedly, almost half of the unique spike-specific TCRs recognized epitopes lying outside the regions that are mutated in the B.1.351 and B.1.1.7 variants.

The time point label here, explained by the study, means: baseline before first vaccination. Vaccinee samples came from UK trials COV001 and COV002, including a single-blind randomized controlled phase 2/3 trial of AZD1222 (ChAdOx1 nCoV-19) in healthy adults. For TCRbeta chain sequencing, PBMC samples were collected from trial participants at day 0 and at day 28 after the second dose. Material: peripheral blood, obtained on day 0 of AZD1222 vaccination. The TCR was taken from an adult in good health.

The CDR3 sequence is CASSEVVLAGRMGDTQYF. The bases are TGCGCCAGCAGTGAGGTCGTGCTAGCGGGAAGGATGGGAGATACGCAGTATTTT. Rearrangement joined TRBV10-1 to TRBJ2-3, with 9 bases in between that match TRBD2. The CDR3 runs 18 residues from the cysteine to the phenylalanine. The DNA shown is the 54-base CDR3, in frame from base 1. CDR1 and CDR2 are drawn from the germline V gene (reference sequence): WNHNN, SYGVQD. At the junction V is shortened by 2 bases and J by 5 bases; bases outside the gene matches: 14.